A single sample gave rise to the 5 T cell receptor beta chains below, sequenced in a study of radiation and T cells in renal cell carcinoma (dated by TCRdb to 2018 to 2021). Library creation used the immunoSEQ multiplex PCR assay. In TCRdb, the immuneACCESS table is reduced to in-frame sequences with V and J assigned. These tables do not hold every clone; where another copy was compared, an unresolved V gene accounts for under half, and the others remain unexplained. For this sample the table gives 40,000 to 45,000 clones, of which around four fifths were detected only once. Jointly, the top ten make up around 26% of the sample. What the time point label conveys for this sample: blood 4 weeks post-SBRT, at nephrectomy. In the paper's terms, the treatment or condition label means: 15 Gy SBRT to primary tumor, nephrectomy 4 weeks later. The sequenced sample was blood, obtained from a patient whose treatment included radiotherapy and nephrectomy. These receptors were obtained from a woman aged 70-85 years with renal cell carcinoma.

The rearrangement links TRBV6-5 to TRBJ1-2; weak D call: TRBD1 (6 bases). V was shortened by 2 bases and J by 4 bases, with 8 bases between the two germline ends. Germline V CDR1 and CDR2: MNHEY, SVGAGI. This CDR3 region has 13 residues. In DNA form, the CDR3 reads TGTGCCAGCAGTTACGGGGGGGCCTATGGCTACACCTTC. Translated: CASSYGGAYGYTF.

V usage is TRBV7-3 and J usage is TRBJ1-1, with D perhaps TRBD1 (5 bases). CDR3 length equals 16 residues. Germline CDR1 is SGHTA and CDR2 is FQGTGA. Trimming removed 5 bases from V and 5 bases from J, with 21 bases in between. For the CDR3, the DNA is TGTGCCAGCAGCCCATACTCCGGGGCCACGAGGACTGAAGCTTTCTTT. Its protein is CASSPYSGATRTEAFF.

The chain is built from TRBV19 and TRBJ2-1; no definite D call. The CDR3 runs 16 residues. V dropped 0 bases and J dropped 9 bases, with 18 bases sitting between them. Per germline, CDR1 LNHDA and CDR2 SQIVND (reference sequence). The CDR3 protein is CASSIDRLSLAPEQFF. The CDR3 bases are TGTGCCAGTAGTATAGATCGACTTTCTTTAGCCCCTGAGCAGTTCTTC. Full variable domain (remainder filled in from reference TRBV19 and TRBJ2-1): DGGITQSPKYLFRKEGQNVTLSCEQNLNHDAMYWYRQDPGQGLRLIYYSQIVNDFQKGDIAEGYSVSREKKESFPLTVTSAQKNPTAFYLCASSIDRLSLAPEQFFGPGTRLTVL.

V is TRBV5-1 and J is TRBJ2-1, with 9 bases fitting TRBD1. The V segment lost 4 bases and the J segment 0 bases; nucleotides outside the gene matches: 2. Germline V CDR1 and CDR2: SGHRS, YFSETQ. The CDR3 sequence is 15 residues long. Here the CDR3 reads CASSTGQGSYNEQFF. The CDR3 DNA reads TGCGCCAGCAGCACGGGACAGGGCTCCTACAATGAGCAGTTCTTC.

In its sample, this clone was seen a few times. The chain links TRBV6-6 to TRBJ1-4, with D possibly matching TRBD1 (6 bases). CDR1 is MNHNY, CDR2 SVGAGI, per germline (reference sequence). The germline V and J ends were trimmed by 6 bases and 8 bases, with 16 bases remaining between them. The CDR3 consists of 14 residues. As DNA, the CDR3 is TGTGCCAGCAGCGCCAGTGGGGGGCGGGAAAAACTGTTTTTT. Encoded protein: CASSASGGREKLFF.